These 17 T cell receptor beta chains were all obtained from the same sample, sequenced in a study of T cells expressing NK-cell markers. TCRdb reprocessed the 5' RACE reads, keeping one entry per CDR3 protein, no DNA. This sample's table has over 120,000 distinct CDR3 sequences. The specimen sequenced was blood T cells: a sorted CD56 or NKG2C T cell subset, CD4+ or CD8+ T cells, or bulk PBMC T cells (not recorded which). These TCRs come from a man younger than 35 in good health.

CDR3 residues: CASSEGGQQPQHF. The gene calls are TRBV2 and TRBJ1-5; the D call from TCRdb, TRBD1, cannot be confirmed without DNA. CDR1 is SNHLY and CDR2 is FYNNEI in the germline V gene. The CDR3 has 13 residues. The full variable domain, in which reference TRBV2 and TRBJ1-5 provide the parts outside the CDR3, is EPEVTQTPSHQVTQMGQEVILRCVPISNHLYFYWYRQILGQKVEFLVSFYNNEISEKSEIFDDQFSVERPDGSNFTLKIRSTKLEDSAMYFCASSEGGQQPQHFGDGTRLSIL.

V gene TRBV6-6 combines with J gene TRBJ2-1; TCRdb names TRBD2, which stays unverified in the absence of DNA. Germline V lookup: CDR1 MNHNY, CDR2 SVGAGI (reference sequence). The CDR3 spans 13 residues. The CDR3 loop reads CASGRDGPPEQFF.

CDR3 in amino acids: CATSRTGLADQQFF. The rearrangement uses TRBV15 and TRBJ2-1; TCRdb calls TRBD2, which cannot be checked without DNA. Germline V CDR1 and CDR2: LNHNV, YYDKDF (reference sequence). CDR3 length: 14 residues.

V gene TRBV5-4 combines with J gene TRBJ2-7; TCRdb proposes TRBD1, but this gene call is untestable without DNA. Per germline, CDR1 SGHNT and CDR2 YYREEE (reference sequence). The CDR3 runs 15 residues. The CDR3 here is CASSSSGTFPYEQYF.

The chain has TRBV18 and TRBJ1-3; TCRdb reports TRBD1, a call that lacks DNA to check it against. Germline V gives CDR1 KGHSH, CDR2 LQKENI. The CDR3 loop spans 16 amino acids. This CDR3 is CASSPYGDRSGNTIYF.

V gene TRBV12-3 or TRBV12-4 combines with J gene TRBJ2-1. This CDR3 is 12 amino acids long. CDR3 protein: CASTRIYNEQFF.

J is TRBJ2-3 and V is TRBV3-1. CDR3 length equals 14 residues. Germline CDR1 LGHDT, CDR2 YNNKEL (reference sequence). The CDR3 region is CASSQVSESDTQYF.

The rearrangement uses TRBV5-4 and TRBJ2-5. Germline CDR1 SGHNT, CDR2 YYREEE (reference sequence). The CDR3 contains 14 residues. CDR3 sequence reads: CASSLVQNQETQYF. The complete variable domain, with remaining parts taken from reference TRBV5-4 and TRBJ2-5, reads ETGVTQSPTHLIKTRGQQVTLRCSSQSGHNTVSWYQQALGQGPQFIFQYYREEENGRGNFPPRFSGLQFPNYSSELNVNALELDDSALYLCASSLVQNQETQYFGPGTRLLVL.

The gene calls are TRBV24-1 and TRBJ2-1. CDR3 length: 13 amino acids. In germline, CDR1 is KGHDR, CDR2 SFDVKD. The CDR3 reads CATSSAEYNEQFF.

The CDR3 region is CASSPVQGYEQYF. The chain employs TRBV27 and TRBJ2-7; lacking DNA, the TRBD1 call made by TCRdb goes unchecked. Germline assignment: CDR1 MNHEY and CDR2 SMNVEV (reference sequence). CDR3 length: 13 amino acids.

The CDR3: CASSLLDRGEETQYF. The gene calls are TRBV4-1 and TRBJ2-5; TCRdb calls TRBD1, which cannot be checked without DNA. Per germline, CDR1 MGHRA and CDR2 YSYEKL. There are 15 residues in the CDR3.

The genes are TRBV5-4 and TRBJ2-3. The CDR3 is 15 amino acids. CDR1 and CDR2 from the germline V gene are SGHNT and YYREEE (reference sequence). This CDR3 reads CASSLAGGGTDTQYF.

The chain recombines TRBV29-1 with TRBJ2-7; without DNA, the TCRdb call of TRBD2 cannot be checked. In germline, CDR1 is SQVTM, CDR2 ANQGSEA. This CDR3 is built from 18 residues. The CDR3: CSVEGRADSGRAPSEQYF.

This sequence joins TRBV6-1 and TRBJ2-5; TCRdb returns TRBD2, unconfirmable since there is no DNA. The V gene's germline CDR1 is MNHNS and CDR2 SASEGT. CDR3 size: 18 residues. The chain's CDR3 is CASSPTWLIAGGQETQYF.

The chain couples TRBV5-5 to TRBJ1-5. Germline V gives CDR1 SGHKS, CDR2 YYEKEE (reference sequence). This CDR3 has 13 residues. The CDR3 region is CASGSVENQPQHF.

The chain combines TRBV11-2 with TRBJ2-2. In germline, CDR1 is SGHAT, CDR2 FQNNGV. This CDR3 has 15 amino acids. CDR3: CASSPEWVNTGELFF.

The J gene is TRBJ1-2, the V gene TRBV6-1; TCRdb indicates TRBD1, and absent DNA this call remains unverified. The CDR3 sequence is 16 residues long. Per germline, CDR1 MNHNS and CDR2 SASEGT. CDR3 region: CASSEEGIGQTYGYTF.